The sequence of this T cell receptor beta chain was determined in a study of CD8 T cells in ankylosing spondylitis. The study's findings and limits: A TCR beta motif of several highly homologous variants seemed to mark ankylosing spondylitis blood.

In its sample, this clonotype was seen many times. The antigen remains undetermined. CDR1 and CDR2 (germline): SGDLS, YYNGEE. The V gene end was trimmed by 4 bases and the J gene end by 5 bases; junction bases not matched to a gene: 9. This CDR3 spans 16 amino acids. TCRdb reprocessed the 5' RACE reads via MiXCR and lists one record per CDR3 protein. The table shows around 29,000 distinct CDR3 sequences, with roughly 5% occurring only once. The sequenced sample was blood, either unsorted or a sorted T cell fraction (not recorded which). This TCR came from a female donor with ankylosing spondylitis or in good health (not recorded which). The gene calls are TRBV9 and TRBJ2-1, with 10 bases fitting TRBD2. In DNA form, the CDR3 reads TGTGCCAGCAGCATCGCCCCCCTAGCGGGGGACAATGAGCAGTTCTTC. Translating gives CASSIAPLAGDNEQFF.